Detailed here is one TCR beta chain. It has no known antigen specificity. Base qualities are not recorded, but no much larger clone differs from it by a single base. This entry is derived from a study of blood T cells in healthy people across ages (dated by TCRdb to 2015 to 2017). Looking at the study overall: In model experiments, template switching captured about one uniquely barcoded TCR beta cDNA molecule for every two T cells. The donors were split into four age groups: young (average about 16 years), middle-aged (roughly 42), aged (over 55) and long-lived (approximately 80). To avoid experimental bias, donors of different ages were randomly spread across the sequencing lanes. Age-related changes in TCR beta repertoire diversity were measured in the study by deep sequencing normalized with unique cDNA molecular identifiers. For two donors (one aged 18 to 30 and one aged 80 or older), the study analyzed two additional independent replicas of 1 million unique cDNA reads from the same blood draw. What the study reported, not specific to this receptor: Compared with the aged group, the long-lived group had more naive CD4+ T cells, fewer expanded clones and increased TCR diversity, a pattern suggesting age selection. As age increased, observed TCR beta diversity per million T cells dropped in a roughly linear way, and a significant reduction was already evident by age about 40. Since profiling was done on bulk unsorted PBMCs, naive and antigen-experienced compartments could not be conclusively compared. Total diversity estimates from one million sequenced T cells were considered lower bounds and underestimates. There was a strong correlation between observed TCR beta diversity and the percentage of naive T cells measured by flow cytometry. The CMV infection status of donors was not known, potentially confounding age-related changes in expanded clonotypes.

The library was made by 5' RACE. The run used an Illumina HiSeq 2500. A second PCR of roughly 7 to 11 cycles was performed with a sample-barcoded 5' primer and a J-beta primer mix. A template-switch 5' adaptor carrying 12 random nucleotides introduced a unique molecular identifier onto each TCR beta cDNA molecule. At least 2.5 million CDR3-containing paired-end reads were obtained from each sample. First-strand cDNA synthesis was performed from all RNA using the Mint cDNA synthesis kit, with priming by a TRBC-specific oligonucleotide. Following uracil-DNA glycosylase treatment, a first 18-cycle PCR with universal primers M1SS and BC2_uni_R was performed on all cDNA. In the authors' own workflow: For normalization, 1 million high-quality reads, each with a distinct molecular identifier, were randomly selected from each sample. Reads sharing molecular identifiers were discarded rather than binned into consensus sequences. MiTCR, run with a Q25 quality threshold and the strictest error-elimination algorithm, handled CDR3 identification, clonotype clustering and error correction. Lower-bound total TCR beta diversity was estimated with a nonparametric unseen species model using Euler transformation. The public reads were reanalyzed by TCRdb: fastp trimming at Q25, MiXCR alignment, in-frame beta chains only. For every CDR3 protein sequence, its rows merge into one entry that carries the most common genes and DNA. The V and J calls here are based on TCRdb, not the publication. This sample holds about 670,000 distinct CDR3 sequences; 45% to 60% were observed only once. The top ten constitute roughly 13% of the sample.

The 39 donors, aged roughly 6 to 95 years, were systemically healthy Caucasian individuals from Russia. Each donor gave 9 to 10 milliliters of peripheral blood, collected into EDTA-treated Vacutainer tubes. PBMCs were isolated by Ficoll-Paque density-gradient centrifugation, with at least 6 million obtained per sample. Total RNA, at least 6 micrograms per sample, was extracted from PBMCs with Trizol reagent. For every donor, flow cytometry on a PBMC aliquot measured the percentage of naive CD45RAhigh/CD27high T cells. The germline V gene (reference sequence) sets CDR1 to SEHNR and CDR2 to FQNEAQ. Including the terminal cysteine and phenylalanine, the CDR3 comprises 15 residues. Only the CDR3 region is kept as DNA, spanning 45 bases read in frame from base 1.

The sample taken for sequencing was blood. This receptor was identified in a woman of 80 years or more in good health. The chain links TRBV7-9 with TRBJ2-3, with 9 junctional bases fitting TRBD2. The DNA sequence is TGTGCTGAAATAGCGGGGGTCGGTAGCACAGATACGCAGTATTTT. This translates into CAEIAGVGSTDTQYF.